This T cell receptor beta chain was recovered during a study of T cells in localized non-small cell lung cancer. The assay was immunoSEQ multiplex PCR, and TCRdb's table has in-frame clones only and misses some. The table lists 25,000 to 35,000 clones, 80% to 90% of them singletons. Sample: peripheral blood, taken before any cancer treatment. This TCR came from a woman between 35 and 75 years old with stage I lung adenocarcinoma.

Here the CDR3 reads CASSIATDDNEQFF. CDR3 nucleotide sequence: TGTGCCAGTAGTATAGCAACTGACGACAATGAGCAGTTCTTC. V and J are TRBV19 and TRBJ2-1; D is unclear. This CDR3 has 14 amino acids. Germline V gene data show CDR1 as LNHDA and CDR2 as SQIVND (reference sequence). V was pared by 1 base and J by 5 bases, with 9 bases between.